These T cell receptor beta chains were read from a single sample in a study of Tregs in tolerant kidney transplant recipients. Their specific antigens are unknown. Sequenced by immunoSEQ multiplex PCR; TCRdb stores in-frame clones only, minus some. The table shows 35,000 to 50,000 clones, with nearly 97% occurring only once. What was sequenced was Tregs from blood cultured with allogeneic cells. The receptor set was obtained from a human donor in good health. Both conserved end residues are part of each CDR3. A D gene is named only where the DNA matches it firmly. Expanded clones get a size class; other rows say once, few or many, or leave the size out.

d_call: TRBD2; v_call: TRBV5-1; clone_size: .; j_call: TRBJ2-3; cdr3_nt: TGCGCCAGCAGCCCGGGACTAGCGGGAGGCACAGATACGCAGTATTTT; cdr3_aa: CASSPGLAGGTDTQYF
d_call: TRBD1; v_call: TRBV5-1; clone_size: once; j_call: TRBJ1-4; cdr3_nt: TGCGCCAGCAGCCTGGGACAGGGGAGTGGGACTAATGAAAAACTGTTTTTT; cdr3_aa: CASSLGQGSGTNEKLFF
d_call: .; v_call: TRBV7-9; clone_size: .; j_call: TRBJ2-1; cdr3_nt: TGTGCCAGCACCCATAAGGGGGGGGCAAGTAATGAGCAGTTCTTC; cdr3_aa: CASTHKGGASNEQFF
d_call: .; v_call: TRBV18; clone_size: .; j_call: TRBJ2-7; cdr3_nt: TGTGCCAGCTCACCCGGGGCAGGCGAGCAGTACTTC; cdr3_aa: CASSPGAGEQYF
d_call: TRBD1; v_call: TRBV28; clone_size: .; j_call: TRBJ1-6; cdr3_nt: TGTGCCAGCAGTGCCTTACAGGGGAATAATTCACCCCTCCACTTT; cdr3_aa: CASSALQGNNSPLHF
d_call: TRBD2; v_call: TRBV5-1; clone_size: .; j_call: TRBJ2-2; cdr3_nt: TGCGCCAGCAGTCGTGTGCTGGGGAGCGGGAGGGCCGGGGAGCTGTTTTTT; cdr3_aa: CASSRVLGSGRAGELFF
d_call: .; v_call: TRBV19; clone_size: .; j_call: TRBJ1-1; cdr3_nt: TGTGCCAGTAGTTACCCCCTTTTCCCCAGTCCGGGACGCCGGAACACTGAAGCTTTCTTT; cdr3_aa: CASSYPLFPSPGRRNTEAFF
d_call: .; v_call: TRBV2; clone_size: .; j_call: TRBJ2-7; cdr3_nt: TGTGCCAGCAGTGGATATGTAAAAGCCGGCGAGCAGTACTTC; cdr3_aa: CASSGYVKAGEQYF
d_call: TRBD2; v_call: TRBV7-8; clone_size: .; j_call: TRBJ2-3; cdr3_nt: TGTGCCAGCAGAACCGGTGGGAGGGCAGATACGCAGTATTTT; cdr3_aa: CASRTGGRADTQYF
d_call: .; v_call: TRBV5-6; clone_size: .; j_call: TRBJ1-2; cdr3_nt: TGTGCCAGCAGCTTGTCCAGGCGGTATGGCTACACCTTC; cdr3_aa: CASSLSRRYGYTF
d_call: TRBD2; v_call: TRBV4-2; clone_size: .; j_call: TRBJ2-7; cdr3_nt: TGTGCCAGCAGCCAAGCCGGACTAGCGGGGACCCCCTACGAGCAGTACTTC; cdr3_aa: CASSQAGLAGTPYEQYF
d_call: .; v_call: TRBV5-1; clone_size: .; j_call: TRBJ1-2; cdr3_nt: TGCGCCAGCAGCTTTCATAACCGACCGGGGACGAAGCCCTATGGCTACACCTTC; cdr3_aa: CASSFHNRPGTKPYGYTF
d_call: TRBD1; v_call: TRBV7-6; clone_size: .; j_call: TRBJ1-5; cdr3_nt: TGTGCCAGCAGCCCCCGGGACAGGGGGCGCGATCAGCCCCAGCATTTT; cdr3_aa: CASSPRDRGRDQPQHF
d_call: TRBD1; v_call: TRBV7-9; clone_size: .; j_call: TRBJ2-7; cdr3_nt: TGTGCCAGCAGCTTGGGACAGGGGGACAGGCAGTACTTC; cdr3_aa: CASSLGQGDRQYF
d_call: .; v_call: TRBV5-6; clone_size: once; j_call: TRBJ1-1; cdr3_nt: TGTGCCAGCAGCCCCCCTGGACGGGGGAGGACTGAAGCTTTCTTT; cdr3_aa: CASSPPGRGRTEAFF
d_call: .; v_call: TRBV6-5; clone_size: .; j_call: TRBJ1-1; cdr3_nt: TGTGCCAGCAGAGGCCGACGTGAGTTGGCTTTCTTT; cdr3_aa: CASRGRRELAFF
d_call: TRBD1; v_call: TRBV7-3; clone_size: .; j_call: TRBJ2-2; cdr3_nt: TGTGCCAGCAGCCTGTCCGCGACAGGGGGGACCGGGGAGCTGTTTTTT; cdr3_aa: CASSLSATGGTGELFF
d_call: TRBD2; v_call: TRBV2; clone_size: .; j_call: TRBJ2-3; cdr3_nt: TGTGCCAGCAGTGACGCTGGACTAGCAGAGACAGATACGCAGTATTTT; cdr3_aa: CASSDAGLAETDTQYF
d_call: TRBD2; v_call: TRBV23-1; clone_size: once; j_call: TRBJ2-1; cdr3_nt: TGCGCCAGCAGTCTCCTCAAGGCACTAGCGGATTACAATGAGCAGTTCTTC; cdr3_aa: CASSLLKALADYNEQFF
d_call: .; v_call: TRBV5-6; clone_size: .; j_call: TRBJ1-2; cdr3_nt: TGTGCCAGCAGCTTGGTAGGGGCTGACTATGGCTACACCTTC; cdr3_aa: CASSLVGADYGYTF
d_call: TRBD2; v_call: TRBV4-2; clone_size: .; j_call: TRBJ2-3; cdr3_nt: TGTGCCAGCAGCCGCGGACTAGCGGTCACAGATACGCAGTATTTT; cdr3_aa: CASSRGLAVTDTQYF
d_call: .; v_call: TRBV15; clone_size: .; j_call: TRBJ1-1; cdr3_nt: TGTGCCACCGGCGGGAGCACTGAAGCTTTCTTT; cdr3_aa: CATGGSTEAFF
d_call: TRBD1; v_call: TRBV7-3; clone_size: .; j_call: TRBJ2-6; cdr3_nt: TGTGCCAGCAGCTTAGCGGGACAGGGGAGCTCTGGGGCCAACGTCCTGACTTTC; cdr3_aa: CASSLAGQGSSGANVLTF
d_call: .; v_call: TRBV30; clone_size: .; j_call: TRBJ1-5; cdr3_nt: TGTGCCTGGAGTTCGGCAGGGGCGGGATATAGCAATCAGCCCCAGCATTTT; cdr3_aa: CAWSSAGAGYSNQPQHF
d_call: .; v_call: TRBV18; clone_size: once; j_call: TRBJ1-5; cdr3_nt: TGTGCCAGCTCTCCCTATGGCGGACAGATCCAGCCCCAGCATTTT; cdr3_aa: CASSPYGGQIQPQHF
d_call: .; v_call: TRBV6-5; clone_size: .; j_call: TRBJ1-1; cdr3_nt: TGTGCCAGCAGTTACTCGTACAGGATACAGAACACTGAAGCTTTCTTT; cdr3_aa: CASSYSYRIQNTEAFF